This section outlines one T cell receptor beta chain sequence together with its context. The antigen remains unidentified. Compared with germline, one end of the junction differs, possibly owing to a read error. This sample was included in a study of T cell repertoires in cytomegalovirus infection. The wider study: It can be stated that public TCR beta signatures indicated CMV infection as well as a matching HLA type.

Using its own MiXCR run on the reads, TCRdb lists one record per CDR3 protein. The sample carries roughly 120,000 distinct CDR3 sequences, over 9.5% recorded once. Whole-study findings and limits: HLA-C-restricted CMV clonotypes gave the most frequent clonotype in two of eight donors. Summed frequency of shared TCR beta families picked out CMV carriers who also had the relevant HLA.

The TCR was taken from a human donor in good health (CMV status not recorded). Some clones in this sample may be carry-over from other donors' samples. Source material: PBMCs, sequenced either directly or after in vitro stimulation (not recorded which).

CDR3 nucleotide sequence: TGTGCCAGCAGCTCGACTGGACTAGCGGGGGATTTT. Protein product: CASSSTGLAGDF. The J gene is TRBJ2-3, the V gene TRBV5-4; 13 nucleotides line up with TRBD2. The CDR3 loop spans 12 amino acids. The V gene's germline CDR1 is SGHNT and CDR2 YYREEE (reference sequence). Variable domain in full (rest from reference TRBV5-4 and TRBJ2-3): ETGVTQSPTHLIKTRGQQVTLRCSSQSGHNTVSWYQQALGQGPQFIFQYYREEENGRGNFPPRFSGLQFPNYSSELNVNALELDDSALYLCASSSTGLAGDFGPGTRLTVL.